These T cell receptor beta chains were read from a single sample in a study of T cell changes during pregnancy in multiple sclerosis. Clones were read by immunoSEQ multiplex PCR, and TCRdb kept only the in-frame ones, dropping some. The data contain 100,000 or so clones, 90% to 95% of them singletons. This material consisted of peripheral blood, taken before pregnancy. The receptors stem from a female donor with multiple sclerosis, enrolled in a pregnancy study. CDR3s include the opening cysteine and the closing phenylalanine or tryptophan. Each record gives: V gene, J gene, CDR3 protein.

v_call: TRBV5-1; j_call: TRBJ1-2; cdr3_aa: CASSLDSNYGYTF
v_call: TRBV6-6; j_call: TRBJ2-7; cdr3_aa: CASSRTPTEQYF
v_call: TRBV19; j_call: TRBJ1-4; cdr3_aa: CASIPMGRPNEKLFF
v_call: TRBV27; j_call: TRBJ2-3; cdr3_aa: CASSNSPLGGSTDTQYF
v_call: TRBV27; j_call: TRBJ2-2; cdr3_aa: CASSPSGVTGELFF
v_call: TRBV28; j_call: TRBJ1-1; cdr3_aa: CASKGQDYTEAFF
v_call: TRBV2; j_call: TRBJ2-7; cdr3_aa: CASSTGTYSYEQYF
v_call: TRBV12-5; j_call: TRBJ2-7; cdr3_aa: CASGLVLGGNLVSSYEQYF
v_call: TRBV19; j_call: TRBJ1-2; cdr3_aa: CASSIPMTGFYGYTF
v_call: TRBV7-8; j_call: TRBJ1-1; cdr3_aa: CASSFLRNTEAFF
v_call: TRBV27; j_call: TRBJ1-1; cdr3_aa: CASSSDRGGRAFF
v_call: TRBV28; j_call: TRBJ2-7; cdr3_aa: CASSLYPYRGTGNYEQYF
v_call: TRBV5-1; j_call: TRBJ2-1; cdr3_aa: CASSPAGGPSHEQFF
v_call: TRBV28; j_call: TRBJ2-7; cdr3_aa: CASSARGLAAYEQYF
v_call: TRBV2; j_call: TRBJ2-7; cdr3_aa: CASSEGGLAGTYEQYF
v_call: TRBV4-1; j_call: TRBJ1-2; cdr3_aa: CASSLRTGVSNYGYTF
v_call: TRBV30; j_call: TRBJ2-5; cdr3_aa: CAWSVARETQYF
v_call: TRBV27; j_call: TRBJ2-7; cdr3_aa: CASSRTGLSSYEQYF
v_call: TRBV4-1; j_call: TRBJ1-2; cdr3_aa: CASSQERTGGSYGYTF
v_call: TRBV7-9; j_call: TRBJ1-1; cdr3_aa: CAGARQENTEAFF
v_call: TRBV27; j_call: TRBJ2-7; cdr3_aa: CASSSLPPGLAGVYEQYF
v_call: TRBV19; j_call: TRBJ1-5; cdr3_aa: CASSPPTGFSSNQPQHF
v_call: TRBV27; j_call: TRBJ2-7; cdr3_aa: CASRLGTGGFYEQYF
v_call: TRBV7-9; j_call: TRBJ2-5; cdr3_aa: CASSSPGNQETQYF
v_call: TRBV28; j_call: TRBJ2-6; cdr3_aa: CASSPIPSGTGSAGANVLTF
v_call: TRBV19; j_call: TRBJ2-1; cdr3_aa: CASSIDLNEQFF
v_call: TRBV5-1; j_call: TRBJ2-7; cdr3_aa: CASSLYRRHDEQYF